This T cell receptor (beta chain) was captured by sequencing in a study of blood T cell repertoires in COVID-19 (dated by TCRdb to the early 2020s). About the full investigation: Collaborator samples came from the United States, Italy and Spain and covered acute and convalescent phases of COVID-19. Subjects who had been exposed to COVID-19, were actively infected with it, or had recovered from it provided the deeply sampled blood TCRbeta repertoires that made up the dataset. Samples came from the ongoing ImmuneRACE study (first 160 participants) plus 1,254 subjects from 6 global collaborators. HLA class I and class II types, where available, came from metadata supplied by the sample provider rather than from assay-based typing. The repertoires were made available in a free public database intended to serve as a resource for research on the immune response to SARS-CoV-2. Sample metadata almost always included a de-identified subject ID, COVID-19 status, age in years and sex. The prospective study material was composed of cDNA or gDNA derived from T cells, B-cell-depleted T cells, or PBMCs. Findings and caveats that apply to the study as a whole: How much clinical and demographic metadata was included differed by source and by participant, and the metadata was provided uncurated.

The immunoSEQ Assay, a bias-controlled multiplex PCR, was used to amplify TCRbeta CDR3 regions from genomic DNA. In the source study's methods: Nucleated cell counts per sample were estimated from amplification of reference gene primers within the assay. To quantify the absolute abundance of each unique TCRbeta CDR3 rearrangement, sequence reads were collapsed and filtered. For each sample, productive Simpson clonality was calculated as the square root of Simpson's diversity index across productive rearrangements. Imported from immuneACCESS, the table was reduced by TCRdb to in-frame sequences with V and J called. These copies leave out some clones; in studies compared against another copy, an unresolved V gene accounts for under half, and the cause of the remainder is not known. V and J calls and clone size are as listed in that table; D and trimming were resolved from the DNA. This sample lists some 150,000 clones; approximately 86% were detected once. The ten largest clones represent approximately 8% of the sample.

The CDR3 spans 15 residues, from the cysteine through the phenylalanine. The entry retains the CDR3 DNA only, 45 bases that are in frame from base 1. The V and J ends are trimmed by 0 bases and 11 bases, leaving 15 bases between them. Taken from the germline V gene, the CDR1 and CDR2 loops are SGHDT and YYEEEE. Whole blood was collected in K2EDTA tubes by collaborating institutions according to the institutions' own protocols. For TCRbeta analysis, collaborator samples were shipped as frozen whole blood, as isolated PBMCs, or as DNA extracted from either sample type. This clone occurred once. No cognate antigen has been identified for it. No base qualities exist here, and no much larger clone lies one base off it.

The V gene is TRBV5-6 and the J gene is TRBJ1-6; a tentative D call is TRBD1 (5 bases match). The TCR originated in a woman between 55 and 75 years old with acute or convalescent COVID-19. The sequenced sample was peripheral blood. This receptor has the CDR3 CASSLDGGSLAPLHF. Here is the DNA: TGTGCCAGCAGCTTGGACGGGGGTAGTCTAGCACCCCTCCACTTT.